This TCR beta chain emerged from a study of PD-1 blockade in classical Hodgkin lymphoma. With respect to this clone: Its target is unknown.

Noted time point: newly diagnosed, previously untreated cHL patient sample. Magnetic negative selection of thawed PBMCs was the method by which CD4+ T cells were purified. Researchers used newly diagnosed, untreated classical Hodgkin lymphoma PBMCs for comparison. Study-wide points: Baseline TCR diversity was reportedly lower in newly diagnosed patients than in healthy donors. It was reported as lower still in relapsed/refractory patients. Although disease activity or prior therapy may be involved, causes of the repertoire differences remain undefined.

V was shortened by 2 bases and J by 1 base, with 11 bases between the two germline ends. The germline V gene encodes CDR1 MDHEN and CDR2 SYDVKM. The CDR3 is 15 amino acids. Some clones are missing from TCRdb's copy, which holds only in-frame ones; the method was immunoSEQ multiplex PCR. Here the sample spans about 35,000 clones, roughly 89% being singletons. The rearrangement links TRBV28 to TRBJ1-1; D ambiguous. The sequenced sample consisted of CD4+ T cells from blood. This TCR derives from a human donor with classical Hodgkin lymphoma. CDR3 sequence (DNA): TGTGCCAGCAGTTTAGCGGCGAAACCGAACACTGAAGCTTTCTTT. Translation gives CASSLAAKPNTEAFF.